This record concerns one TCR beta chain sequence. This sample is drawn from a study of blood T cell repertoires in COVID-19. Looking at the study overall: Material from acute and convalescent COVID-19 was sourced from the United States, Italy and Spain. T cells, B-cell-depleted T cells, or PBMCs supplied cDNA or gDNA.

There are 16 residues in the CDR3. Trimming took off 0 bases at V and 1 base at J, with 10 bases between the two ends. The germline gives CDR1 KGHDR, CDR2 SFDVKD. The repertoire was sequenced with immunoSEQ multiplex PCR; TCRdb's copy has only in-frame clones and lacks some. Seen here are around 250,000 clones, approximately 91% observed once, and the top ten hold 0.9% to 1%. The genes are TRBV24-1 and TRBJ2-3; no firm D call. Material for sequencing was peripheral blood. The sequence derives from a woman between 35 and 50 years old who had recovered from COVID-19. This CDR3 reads CATSDLRGSGTDTQYF. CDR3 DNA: TGTGCCACCAGTGATTTGCGCGGAAGCGGCACAGATACGCAGTATTTT.